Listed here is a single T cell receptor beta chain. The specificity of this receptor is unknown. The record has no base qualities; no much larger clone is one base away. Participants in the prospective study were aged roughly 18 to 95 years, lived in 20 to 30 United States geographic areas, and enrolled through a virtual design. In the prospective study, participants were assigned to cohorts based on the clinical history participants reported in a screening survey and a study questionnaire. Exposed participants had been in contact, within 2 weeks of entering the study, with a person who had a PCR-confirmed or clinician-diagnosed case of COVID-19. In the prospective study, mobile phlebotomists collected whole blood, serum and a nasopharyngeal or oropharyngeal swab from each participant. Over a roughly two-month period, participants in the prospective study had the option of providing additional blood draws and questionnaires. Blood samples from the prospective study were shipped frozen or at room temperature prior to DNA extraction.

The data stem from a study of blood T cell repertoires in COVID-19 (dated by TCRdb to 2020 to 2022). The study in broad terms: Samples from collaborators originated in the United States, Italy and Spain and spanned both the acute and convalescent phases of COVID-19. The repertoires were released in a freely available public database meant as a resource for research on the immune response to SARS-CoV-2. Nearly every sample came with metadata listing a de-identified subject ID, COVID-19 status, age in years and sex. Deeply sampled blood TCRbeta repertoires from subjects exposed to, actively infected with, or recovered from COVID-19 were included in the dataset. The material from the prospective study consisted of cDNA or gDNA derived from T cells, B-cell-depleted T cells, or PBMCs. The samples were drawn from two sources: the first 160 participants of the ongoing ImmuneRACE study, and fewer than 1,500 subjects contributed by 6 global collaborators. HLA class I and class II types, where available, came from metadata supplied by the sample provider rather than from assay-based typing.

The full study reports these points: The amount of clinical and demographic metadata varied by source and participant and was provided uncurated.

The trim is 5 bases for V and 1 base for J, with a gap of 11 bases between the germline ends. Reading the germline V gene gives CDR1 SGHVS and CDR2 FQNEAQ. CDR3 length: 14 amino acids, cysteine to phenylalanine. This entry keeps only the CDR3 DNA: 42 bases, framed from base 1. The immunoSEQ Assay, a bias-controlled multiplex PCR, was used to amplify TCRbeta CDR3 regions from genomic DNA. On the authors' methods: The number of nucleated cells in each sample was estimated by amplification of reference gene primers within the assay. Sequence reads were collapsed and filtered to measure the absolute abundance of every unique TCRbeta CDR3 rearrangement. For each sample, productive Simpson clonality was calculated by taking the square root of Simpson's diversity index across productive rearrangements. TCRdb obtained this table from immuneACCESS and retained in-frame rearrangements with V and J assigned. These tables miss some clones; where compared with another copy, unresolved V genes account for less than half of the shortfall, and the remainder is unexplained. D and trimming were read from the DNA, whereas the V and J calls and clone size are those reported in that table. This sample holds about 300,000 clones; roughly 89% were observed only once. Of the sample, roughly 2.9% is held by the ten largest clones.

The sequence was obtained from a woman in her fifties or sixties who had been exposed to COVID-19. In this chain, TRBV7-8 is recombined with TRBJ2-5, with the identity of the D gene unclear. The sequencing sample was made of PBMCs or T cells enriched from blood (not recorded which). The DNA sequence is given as TGTGCCAGCAGCAATTATGAGCGCCAAGAGACCCAGTACTTC. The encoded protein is CASSNYERQETQYF.